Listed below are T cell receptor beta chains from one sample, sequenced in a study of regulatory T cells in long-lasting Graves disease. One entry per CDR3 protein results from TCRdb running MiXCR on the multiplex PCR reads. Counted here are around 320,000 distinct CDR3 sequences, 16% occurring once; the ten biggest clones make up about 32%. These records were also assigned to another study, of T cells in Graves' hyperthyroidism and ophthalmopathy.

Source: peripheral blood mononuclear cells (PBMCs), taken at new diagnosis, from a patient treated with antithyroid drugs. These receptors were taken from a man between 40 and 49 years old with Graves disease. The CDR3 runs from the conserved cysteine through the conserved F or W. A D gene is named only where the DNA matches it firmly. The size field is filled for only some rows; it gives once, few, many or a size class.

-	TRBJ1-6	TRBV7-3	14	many	CASSRDTYNSPLHF	TGTGCCAGCAGCCGGGACACCTATAATTCACCCCTCCACTTT
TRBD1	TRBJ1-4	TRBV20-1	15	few	CSARTPGTGNEKLFF	TGCAGTGCTCGTACCCCCGGGACAGGAAATGAAAAACTGTTTTTT
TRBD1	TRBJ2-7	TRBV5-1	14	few	CASTSGQGTYEQYF	TGCGCCAGCACCTCTGGACAGGGCACCTACGAGCAGTACTTC
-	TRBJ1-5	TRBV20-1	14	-	CSARAGTANQPQHF	TGCAGTGCTAGGGCCGGGACGGCTAATCAGCCCCAGCATTTT
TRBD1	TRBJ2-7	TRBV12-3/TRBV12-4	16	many	CASSSPRTGRNYEQYF	TGTGCCAGCAGTTCCCCAAGGACAGGACGGAACTACGAGCAGTACTTC
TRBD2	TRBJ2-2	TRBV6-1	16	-	CASSGTSGGAVGELFF	TGTGCCAGCAGTGGCACTAGCGGGGGGGCAGTTGGGGAGCTGTTTTTT
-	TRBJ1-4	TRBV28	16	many	CASSLGFRRPMEKLFF	TGTGCCAGCAGTTTGGGGTTCAGGCGACCCATGGAAAAACTGTTTTTT
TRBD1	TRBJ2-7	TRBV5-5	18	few	CASSLEYQGAGSSYEQYF	TGTGCCAGCAGCTTGGAATATCAGGGGGCGGGGAGCTCCTACGAGCAGTACTTC
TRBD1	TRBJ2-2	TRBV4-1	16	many	CASSHPGQKNTGELFF	TGTGCCAGCAGCCACCCGGGACAGAAGAACACCGGGGAGCTGTTTTTT
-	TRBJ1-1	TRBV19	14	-	CASSMTGGATEAFF	TGTGCCAGTAGTATGACAGGAGGGGCCACTGAAGCTTTCTTT
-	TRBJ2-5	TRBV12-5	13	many	CASGFSGSETQYF	TGTGCTAGTGGTTTCTCCGGGTCGGAGACCCAGTACTTC
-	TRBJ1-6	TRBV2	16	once	CASRALSFGTNSPLHF	TGTGCCAGCAGGGCCCTGTCCTTTGGGACAAATTCACCCCTCCACTTT
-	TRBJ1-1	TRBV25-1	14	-	CASSEDGGGTEAFF	TGTGCCAGCAGTGAAGATGGGGGTGGGACTGAAGCTTTCTTT
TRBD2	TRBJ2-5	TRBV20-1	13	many	CSAQAGGQETQYF	TGCAGTGCACAAGCGGGGGGACAAGAGACCCAGTACTTC
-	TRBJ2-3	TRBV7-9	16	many	CASSLEGRGGADTQYF	TGTGCCAGCAGCTTAGAGGGCAGGGGAGGGGCAGATACGCAGTATTTT
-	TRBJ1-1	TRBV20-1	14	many	CSAPTPAKTAEAFF	TGCAGTGCCCCTACCCCCGCGAAAACGGCTGAAGCTTTCTTT
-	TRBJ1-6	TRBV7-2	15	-	CASSEDSLINSPLHF	TGTGCCAGCAGCGAAGACAGCTTAATAAATTCACCCCTCCACTTT
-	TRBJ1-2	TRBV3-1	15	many	CASSQDKGFSGGYTF	TGTGCCAGCAGCCAAGATAAGGGGTTTAGTGGCGGCTACACCTTC
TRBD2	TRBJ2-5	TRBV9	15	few	CASSVIAGGQETQYF	TGTGCCAGCAGCGTAATAGCGGGGGGCCAAGAGACCCAGTACTTC
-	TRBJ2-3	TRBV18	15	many	CASSPTDTSTDTQYF	TGTGCCAGCTCACCGACAGACACTAGCACAGATACGCAGTATTTT
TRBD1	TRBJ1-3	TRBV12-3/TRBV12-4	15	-	CASNPGGDSGNTIYF	TGTGCCAGCAACCCAGGGGGCGACTCTGGAAACACCATATATTTT
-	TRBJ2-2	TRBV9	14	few	CASSVGFPAGELFF	TGTGCCAGCAGCGTAGGCTTCCCCGCCGGGGAGCTGTTTTTT
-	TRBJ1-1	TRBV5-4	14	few	CASSLFRVGPEAFF	TGTGCCAGCAGCTTGTTCAGGGTTGGGCCTGAAGCTTTCTTT
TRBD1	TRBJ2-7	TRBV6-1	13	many	CASSATGHHEQYF	TGTGCCAGCAGTGCGACAGGGCACCACGAGCAGTACTTC
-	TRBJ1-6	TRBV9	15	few	CASSVGHRRDSPLHF	TGTGCCAGCAGCGTAGGTCACCGGAGGGATTCACCCCTCCACTTT
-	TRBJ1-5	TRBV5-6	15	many	CASSAYRVQNQPQHF	TGTGCCAGCAGCGCGTACAGGGTACAAAATCAGCCCCAGCATTTT
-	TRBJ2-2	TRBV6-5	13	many	CASSYLLAGELFF	TGTGCCAGCAGTTATCTCCTAGCCGGGGAGCTGTTTTTT
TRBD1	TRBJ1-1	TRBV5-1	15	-	CASSGRQGMNTEAFF	TGCGCCAGCAGCGGCAGACAGGGGATGAACACTGAAGCTTTCTTT
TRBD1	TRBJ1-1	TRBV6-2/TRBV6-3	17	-	CASSYLNTGTANTEAFF	TGTGCCAGCAGTTACTTAAATACCGGGACAGCGAACACTGAAGCTTTCTTT
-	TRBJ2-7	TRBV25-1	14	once	CASSEYGTGAQQYF	TGTGCCAGCAGTGAATATGGGACGGGGGCCCAGCAGTACTTC
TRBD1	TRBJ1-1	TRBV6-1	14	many	CASTHRDRVTEAFF	TGTGCCAGCACACACCGGGACAGGGTCACTGAAGCTTTCTTT
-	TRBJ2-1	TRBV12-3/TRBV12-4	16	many	CASSEPQGRTYNEQFF	TGTGCCAGCAGTGAACCGCAGGGGAGGACCTACAATGAGCAGTTCTTC
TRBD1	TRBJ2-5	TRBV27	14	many	CASSPRTGQETQYF	TGTGCCAGCAGCCCTAGGACAGGGCAAGAGACCCAGTACTTC
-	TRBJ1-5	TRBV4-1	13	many	CASSQVLAQPQHF	TGTGCCAGCAGCCAAGTTCTGGCGCAGCCCCAGCATTTT
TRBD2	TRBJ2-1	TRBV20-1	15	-	CSAVGTSGINNEQFF	TGCAGTGCTGTGGGGACTAGCGGGATAAACAATGAGCAGTTCTTC
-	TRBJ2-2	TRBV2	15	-	CASSQEGQNTGELFF	TGTGCCAGCAGTCAAGAGGGACAGAACACCGGGGAGCTGTTTTTT
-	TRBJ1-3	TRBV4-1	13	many	CASSWRFGNTIYF	TGCGCCAGCAGCTGGCGGTTCGGAAACACCATATATTTT
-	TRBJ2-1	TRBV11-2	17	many	CASSPRLAASSYNEQFF	TGTGCCAGCAGCCCACGTCTGGCGGCGAGCTCCTACAATGAGCAGTTCTTC
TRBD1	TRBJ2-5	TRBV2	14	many	CASSQQGAQETQYF	TGTGCCAGCAGTCAACAGGGGGCCCAAGAGACCCAGTACTTC
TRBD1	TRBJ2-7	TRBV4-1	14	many	CASSHRQGTYEQYF	TGCGCCAGCAGCCACCGACAGGGAACCTACGAGCAGTACTTC
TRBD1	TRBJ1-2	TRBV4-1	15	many	CASSHRTGDSYGYTF	TGCGCCAGCAGCCATCGGACAGGGGATTCATATGGCTACACCTTC
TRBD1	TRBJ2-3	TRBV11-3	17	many	CASSGGTGYASTDTQYF	TGTGCCAGCAGCGGTGGGACAGGGTATGCTAGCACAGATACGCAGTATTTT
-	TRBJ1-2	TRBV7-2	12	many	CASSSSVSGYTF	TGTGCCAGCAGCTCCTCAGTATCTGGCTACACCTTC
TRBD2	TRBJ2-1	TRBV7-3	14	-	CASSVLGGGNEQFF	TGTGCCAGCAGCGTACTCGGGGGGGGCAATGAGCAGTTCTTC
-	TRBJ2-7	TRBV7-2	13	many	CASSLWAGLEQYF	TGTGCCAGCAGCTTATGGGCGGGTTTGGAGCAGTACTTC
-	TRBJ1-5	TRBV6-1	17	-	CASRLTRTGGTNQPQHF	TGTGCCAGCAGACTCACAAGGACGGGAGGCACCAATCAGCCCCAGCATTTT
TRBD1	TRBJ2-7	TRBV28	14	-	CAITPGQHSYEQYF	TGTGCCATTACACCGGGACAGCACTCCTACGAGCAGTACTTC
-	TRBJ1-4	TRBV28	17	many	CASSSFNRDRANEKLFF	TGTGCCAGCAGTTCGTTTAACCGGGACCGAGCTAATGAAAAACTGTTTTTT
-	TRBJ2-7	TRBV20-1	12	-	CSASSQHSEQYF	TGCAGTGCTAGTAGCCAGCACTCCGAGCAGTACTTC
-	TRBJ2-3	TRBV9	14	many	CASSAQTSTDTQYF	TGTGCCAGCAGCGCACAGACAAGCACAGATACGCAGTATTTT
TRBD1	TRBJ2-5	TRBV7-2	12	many	CASSAPGGSQYF	TGTGCCAGCAGCGCCCCAGGGGGCTCCCAGTACTTC
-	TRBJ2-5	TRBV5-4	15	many	CASSLVWDGQETQYF	TGTGCCAGCAGCTTGGTATGGGACGGACAAGAGACCCAGTACTTC
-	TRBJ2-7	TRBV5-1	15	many	CASSYSGTQLGEQYF	TGCGCCAGCAGCTACTCCGGGACACAGCTCGGGGAGCAGTACTTC
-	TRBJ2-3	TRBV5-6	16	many	CASSSRPTPIGDTQYF	TGTGCCAGCAGCTCCCGACCGACCCCGATAGGGGATACGCAGTATTTT
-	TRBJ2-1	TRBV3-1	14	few	CASTSSSLYNEQFF	TGTGCCAGCACCTCCTCGAGCCTTTACAATGAGCAGTTCTTC